This T cell receptor (beta chain) was identified in a study of blood T cell repertoires in COVID-19. The CDR3 sequence is 17 residues long. Germline V gene sequence: CDR1 LGHNA, CDR2 YNFKEQ. After removal of 1 base from V and 5 bases from J, the junction contained 5 bases not matched to a gene. Original analysis: Estimates of nucleated cell counts were drawn from the amplification of reference gene primers. Repertoires were generated with immunoSEQ multiplex PCR, while TCRdb's copy carries only in-frame clones and drops some. From that table come the V and J calls and clone size; the DNA was used to work out D and trimming. The table shows 120,000 to 150,000 clones, with 85% occurring only once.

Input material: PBMCs or T cells enriched from blood (not recorded which). The chain joins TRBV4-2 to TRBJ2-5, with 15 bases fitting TRBD2. The origin of this receptor is a woman aged 40 to 50 who had recovered from COVID-19. CDR3 region: CASSQGTSGRAGETQYF. Here the CDR3 DNA reads TGTGCCAGCAGCCAAGGGACTAGCGGGAGGGCCGGGGAGACCCAGTACTTC.